This T cell receptor (beta chain) was identified during a study of T-cell memory formation after mild COVID-19. It was 5'RACE with constant-segment primers that produced the TCR alpha and TCR beta cDNA libraries, which carried sample barcodes and UMIs. TCRdb recomputed calls from the 5' RACE reads with MiXCR, one row per CDR3 protein. The data contain about 400,000 distinct CDR3 sequences, more than 20% of them seen just once; the ten biggest clones take up around 14%. Study results and caveats: Nothing confirmed that second-wave clones peaking on day 37 were specific for SARS-CoV-2.

On this clonotype: Its cognate antigen is unknown.

The CDR3 runs to 14 residues. This receptor was identified in an adult woman who had mild COVID-19 (a few samples of this study predate the infection). Cell type and time point are not known. The V call is TRBV21-1, the J call TRBJ1-2; the table names TRBD1, a call not compared with the DNA. TRBV21-1 is a listed pseudogene. The sequenced material came from PBMCs or a T cell subset sorted from them (not recorded which). Here the CDR3 reads CASSRFGQVYGYTF. For the CDR3, the DNA is TGTGCCAGCAGCAGATTTGGACAGGTTTATGGCTACACCTTC.